Each of the 32 T cell receptor beta chains below was sequenced from the same sample in a study of T cells in Graves' hyperthyroidism and ophthalmopathy. Amplification of TCR beta CDR3 regions was performed using RNA transcripts as template. First-round RT-PCR of the TCR CDR3 relied on the HTBI primer set. TCRdb called the multiplex PCR reads again in MiXCR, with one record for every CDR3 protein. The repertoire holds 50,000 to 60,000 distinct CDR3 sequences, with 48% as singletons. The sequenced material came from blood. All receptors come from a woman aged 45-65 years with Graves' ophthalmopathy.

The chain carries TRBV7-3 and TRBJ2-7, with 8 bases matching TRBD2. This CDR3 has 13 amino acids. With 6 bases clipped from V and 1 base from J, the junction kept 2 bases outside the gene matches. Germline lookup yields CDR1 SGHTA and CDR2 FQGTGA. The chain's CDR3 is CASSERGSYEQYV. CDR3 nucleotide sequence: TGTGCCAGCAGTGAGCGGGGGTCCTACGAGCAGTACGTC.

The rearrangement uses TRBV12-5 and TRBJ2-7; D is ambiguous. The CDR3 totals 13 residues. Deletions cut 3 bases from V and 4 bases from J, with 10 bases between. CDR1 and CDR2 (germline): LGHNT, FRNRAP. CDR3 sequence (DNA): TGTGCTAGTGGTTTCCAGGTGGCTTACGAGCAGTACTTC. It encodes CASGFQVAYEQYF.

The chain couples TRBV15 to TRBJ2-3; tentative D call: TRBD1 (6 bases). Trimming removed 4 bases at V and 6 bases at J, with 14 bases between. Germline V CDR1 and CDR2: LNHNV, YYDKDF (reference sequence). The CDR3 consists of 14 residues. The CDR3 DNA reads as TGTGCCACCAGCATCGGCAGGGGTAATGATACGCAGTATTTT. It is translated as CATSIGRGNDTQYF.

Concerning this clonotype: The DNA is omitted, as the CDR3 cannot be located on it reliably, and the CDR3 follows TCRdb's listing. CDR3 amino acids: CSARAFGRGTEAFF. The chain is built from TRBV20-1 and TRBJ1-1. CDR1 is DFQATT and CDR2 is SNEGSKA in the germline V gene (reference sequence). Both ends counted, the CDR3 spans 14 residues.

This chain's CDR3 is CATSSPTSGGYNEQFF. The CDR3 DNA reads TGTGCCACCAGCAGCCCGACTAGCGGGGGCTACAATGAGCAGTTCTTC. The chain uses TRBV15 and TRBJ2-1, with 12 bases matching TRBD2. The CDR3 has 16 residues. Germline V gene lookup returns CDR1 LNHNV and CDR2 YYDKDF (reference sequence). The V and J ends lost 3 bases and 3 bases, in that order; junction bases with no gene match: 3.

This clonotype was recorded many times. The chain links TRBV20-1 to TRBJ2-7; D gene ambiguous. The V end was cut by 0 bases, the J end by 2 bases, with 8 bases between. CDR3 length: 13 residues. The V gene's germline CDR1 is DFQATT and CDR2 SNEGSKA (reference sequence). The CDR3 is CSARDPATYEQYF. In nucleotides, the CDR3 is TGCAGTGCTAGAGATCCGGCCACCTACGAGCAGTACTTC.

There are many counts of this clonotype. This chain links TRBV3-1 with TRBJ2-5; D not certain. The germline gives CDR1 LGHDT, CDR2 YNNKEL (reference sequence). Trimming took 3 bases from V and 5 from J, leaving 7 bases between them. This CDR3 comprises 12 residues. The DNA for the CDR3 is TGTGCCAGCAGCCACCCGAGGGAGACCCAGTACTTC. As protein: CASSHPRETQYF.

Points on this clonotype: The conserved phenylalanine or tryptophan is not found at the CDR3 terminus, so this likely reflects a read error. The chain is built from TRBV7-8 and TRBJ2-6; TRBD2 matches at 8 bases. The CDR3 is 18 amino acids. Germline lookup yields CDR1 SGHVS and CDR2 FQNEAQ. The CDR3 coding sequence is TGTGCCTGCAGCCGTCCGGGACTAGATTTTTCTGGGGCCAACGTCCTGACTGTC. The encoded protein is CACSRPGLDFSGANVLTV.

The rearrangement links TRBV19 to TRBJ2-3; the match to TRBD2 covers 7 bases. The CDR3 totals 13 residues. Per germline, CDR1 LNHDA and CDR2 SQIVND (reference sequence). Trimming took 9 bases from V and 2 from J; bases not matched to a gene: 5. Here the CDR3 reads CASGGSNTDTQYF. The DNA for the CDR3 is TGTGCCAGCGGGGGGTCGAACACAGATACGCAGTATTTT.

The J gene is TRBJ1-2, the V gene TRBV7-8, with 7 bases matching TRBD1. Trimming took 7 bases from V and 4 from J; bases not matched to a gene: 6. This CDR3 has 13 residues. Germline V gene lookup returns CDR1 SGHVS and CDR2 FQNEAQ. The CDR3 protein is CASTPGQPYGYTF. CDR3 in DNA: TGTGCCAGCACCCCGGGACAGCCCTATGGCTACACCTTC.

This clonotype has ten or more counts. This chain joins TRBV15 and TRBJ2-7; 7 bases are a match to TRBD1. The CDR3 runs 15 residues. The germline V gene has CDR1 LNHNV and CDR2 YYDKDF (reference sequence). After removal of 5 bases from V and 7 bases from J, the junction contained 14 bases not matched to a gene. The CDR3 coding sequence is TGTGCCACCAGCGACAGGGTAGATATGACGAGAGAGCAGTACTTC. Translation gives CATSDRVDMTREQYF.

In this sample, this clonotype turned up many times. The chain joins TRBV27 to TRBJ1-6; a weak D match, TRBD1 (6 bases). V gave up 5 bases and J gave up 10 bases, with 15 bases separating them. CDR1 is MNHEY, CDR2 SMNVEV, per germline (reference sequence). The CDR3 covers 14 residues. The chain's CDR3 is CASSPVTGPSPLHF. The CDR3 bases are TGTGCCAGCAGTCCTGTGACAGGCCCATCACCCCTCCACTTT.

A remark on this clonotype: This may stem from a read error, because a much larger clone lies one nucleotide away. Since no conserved phenylalanine or tryptophan closes the CDR3, a read error is the likely cause. The chain carries TRBV5-1 and TRBJ2-4; D is undetermined. Trimming shortened V by 1 base and J by 0 bases, and 5 bases separated the two germline ends. The CDR3 runs to 14 residues. In germline, CDR1 is SGHRS, CDR2 YFSETQ. CDR3 DNA sequence: TGCGCCAGCAGCTTGACCCTAGCCAAAAACATTCAGTACCTC. It specifies CASSLTLAKNIQYL.

Of note for this clonotype: A junction boundary mismatches the germline segment, possibly from a read error. The V gene is TRBV19, the J gene TRBJ1-1, with D maybe TRBD1 (6 bases). CDR1 and CDR2 from the germline V gene are LNHDA and SQIVND (reference sequence). This CDR3 is 13 amino acids long. The CDR3 coding sequence is TGTGCCAGTAGTACTCGGACAGAGCCGGAAGCTCTCTTT. Residues: CASSTRTEPEALF.

As for this clonotype: A much larger clone differs by one base, so this may be a read error. V is TRBV6-1 and J is TRBJ1-2, with no clear D. Per germline, CDR1 MNHNS and CDR2 SASEGT. The CDR3 totals 13 residues. Trimming pared 3 bases from V and 8 bases from J, leaving 13 bases between. CDR3 nucleotide sequence: TGTGCCAGCAGTGAGACGAACGACAAGGGCTACACCTTC. Its protein product is CASSETNDKGYTF.

This clonotype has ten or more counts. The genes are TRBV9 and TRBJ1-6; the D gene is possibly TRBD1 (6 bases). Deletions cut 0 bases from V and 7 bases from J, with 11 bases between. There are 15 residues in the CDR3. CDR1 is SGDLS, CDR2 YYNGEE, per germline. The CDR3 DNA reads as TGTGCCAGCAGCGTAGATGCAGGGGCAAATTCACCCCTCCACTTT. Its protein product is CASSVDAGANSPLHF.

The V call is TRBV10-3, the J call TRBJ1-6; a weak D match, TRBD1 (5 bases). Trimming cost V 5 bases and J 15 bases, with 14 bases left between them. From germline, CDR1 is ENHRY and CDR2 SYGVKD. The CDR3 totals 12 residues. CDR3 in DNA: TGTGCCATCAGTTATGACAGCCCATACCTCCACTTT. Encoded protein: CAISYDSPYLHF.

In nucleotides, the CDR3 is TGCGCCAGCAGTGAGTCGAGCGGACAAGAGACCCAGTACTTC. Encoded protein: CASSESSGQETQYF. The rearrangement joins TRBV10-1 to TRBJ2-5; D is possibly TRBD2 (5 bases). Trimming stripped 0 bases from V and 2 bases from J, with 7 bases between. The CDR3 is made up of 14 amino acids. Per the germline V gene, CDR1 is WNHNN and CDR2 is SYGVQD (reference sequence).

Turning to this clonotype: This may come from a read error, since a much larger clone is one base off. This chain uses TRBV6-5 with TRBJ1-1, with a weak D call TRBD1 (5 bases). The V gene's germline CDR1 is MNHEY and CDR2 SVGAGI. The CDR3 has 15 amino acids. This CDR3 reads CVSSEFDRRDTEAFF. The CDR3 DNA reads as TGTGTCAGCAGTGAATTTGACAGACGGGACACTGAAGCTTTCTTT.

The V call is TRBV27, the J call TRBJ1-1, with 7 nucleotides matching TRBD1. V dropped 3 bases and J dropped 5; count of bases not matched to a gene: 9. The CDR3 contains 15 residues. Germline CDR1 and CDR2: MNHEY and SMNVEV (reference sequence). The CDR3 reads CASSFTNSGGTEAFF. For the CDR3, the DNA is TGTGCCAGCAGTTTCACCAACTCAGGGGGAACTGAAGCTTTCTTT.

This clonotype was recorded many times. This chain uses TRBV2 with TRBJ1-2; D is unclear. This CDR3 spans 15 amino acids. V lost 6 bases and J 8 bases, leaving 22 bases between the germline ends. Germline CDR1 is SNHLY and CDR2 is FYNNEI. The CDR3 loop is CASSPEGRGIYGYTF. DNA for the CDR3: TGTGCCAGCAGCCCGGAGGGCCGGGGTATATACGGCTACACCTTC. Full variable domain (outside the CDR3, taken from reference TRBV2 and TRBJ1-2): EPEVTQTPSHQVTQMGQEVILRCVPISNHLYFYWYRQILGQKVEFLVSFYNNEISEKSEIFDDQFSVERPDGSNFTLKIRSTKLEDSAMYFCASSPEGRGIYGYTFGSGTRLTVV.

This clonotype was counted ten times or more. The chain employs TRBV14 and TRBJ2-2, with unresolved D. Germline CDR1 reads SGHDN; CDR2 reads FVKESK. The CDR3 has 13 amino acids. V gave up 1 base and J gave up 7 bases, with 7 bases separating them. CDR3 DNA sequence: TGTGCCAGCAGCCAAGCCCTAATCGGGGAGCTGTTTTTT. Translated: CASSQALIGELFF. Drawing the rest from reference TRBV14 and TRBJ2-2, the complete variable domain is EAGVTQFPSHSVIEKGQTVTLRCDPISGHDNLYWYRRVMGKEIKFLLHFVKESKQDESGMPNNRFLAERTGGTYSTLKVQPAELEDSGVYFCASSQALIGELFFGEGSRLTVL.

The chain employs TRBV10-1 and TRBJ2-5, with a possible D match to TRBD2 (6 bases). V was pared by 3 bases and J by 1 base, with 12 bases between. The CDR3 sequence is 15 residues long. Germline V gene data show CDR1 as WNHNN and CDR2 as SYGVQD (reference sequence). The CDR3 nucleotides are TGCGCCAGCAGTGACCCCCGGGGGATCCAAGAGACCCAGTACTTC. It yields the protein CASSDPRGIQETQYF.

The chain uses TRBV9 and TRBJ2-7; 8 bases are a match to TRBD1. Germline values: CDR1 SGDLS, CDR2 YYNGEE. V was pared by 7 bases and J by 6 bases, with 15 bases of the junction left unmatched. The CDR3 spans 15 residues. CDR3: CASGATGTGLSEQYV. DNA for the CDR3: TGTGCCAGCGGCGCCACCGGGACAGGCTTATCCGAGCAGTACGTC.

Note on this clonotype: This is likely a read error, given that the CDR3 carries no conserved phenylalanine or tryptophan at its end. V usage is TRBV9 and J usage is TRBJ2-7; D possibly corresponds to TRBD1 (6 bases). The CDR3 consists of 14 residues. Germline values: CDR1 SGDLS, CDR2 YYNGEE. The CDR3 sequence is CASSFSRGGHEQYL. For the CDR3, the DNA is TGCGCCAGCAGCTTCAGCCGTGGGGGCCACGAGCAGTACCTC.

V gene TRBV2 combines with J gene TRBJ2-5, with 8 bases aligning to TRBD2. The CDR3 extends over 16 amino acids. V lost 8 bases, J lost 5 bases, and 16 bases stayed unmatched. CDR1 and CDR2 (germline): SNHLY, FYNNEI. The CDR3 sequence is CASSKGSGGAVETQYF. In DNA form, the CDR3 reads TGTGCCAGCTCCAAAGGGTCCGGGGGGGCAGTGGAGACCCAGTACTTC.

The chain is built from TRBV7-6 and TRBJ2-5, with D hard to call. V lost 5 bases, J lost 5 bases, and 9 bases lay in between. From germline, CDR1 is SGHVS and CDR2 FNYEAQ. There are 12 residues in the CDR3. DNA for the CDR3: TGTGCCAGCAGCCCCGGGTACGAGACCCAGTACTTC. Translated, it gives CASSPGYETQYF.

The chain uses TRBV5-1 and TRBJ2-7; the match to TRBD2 covers 13 bases. From germline, CDR1 is SGHRS and CDR2 YFSETQ. With V trimmed by 3 bases and J by 2 bases, 17 bases remained unmatched. The CDR3 consists of 20 residues. This chain's CDR3 is CASSSPGPTSGGPWAYEQYF. CDR3 sequence (DNA): TGCGCCAGCAGCTCACCTGGGCCGACTAGCGGGGGGCCGTGGGCCTACGAGCAGTACTTC.

Many counts were recorded for this clonotype. A much larger clone differs by one base, so this may be a read error. The J gene is TRBJ2-5, the V gene TRBV7-6; 8 nucleotides align to TRBD1. Germline CDR1 SGHVS, CDR2 FNYEAQ. V lost 1 base and J lost 4; bases outside the gene matches: 2. This CDR3 has 14 residues. The CDR3 loop is CASSLVTGVETQYF. In nucleotides, the CDR3 is TGTGCCAGCAGCTTAGTGACAGGGGTAGAGACCCAGTACTTC.

This clonotype was recorded at least ten times. This chain connects TRBV7-3 to TRBJ2-1; tentatively, D is TRBD1 or TRBD2 (5 bases each). The CDR3 has 15 amino acids. Germline V gives CDR1 SGHTA, CDR2 FQGTGA. V was shortened by 2 bases and J by 4 bases, with 12 bases between the two germline ends. The CDR3 sequence is CASSLSGLVYNEQFF. The DNA of the CDR3 is TGTGCCAGCAGCTTATCGGGGCTCGTTTACAATGAGCAGTTCTTC.

This clonotype was seen a few times. V is TRBV30 and J is TRBJ2-6; D remains unclear. The CDR3 has 15 amino acids. The V and J ends lost 0 bases and 0 bases respectively, with 6 bases between them. From germline, CDR1 is GTSNPN and CDR2 SVGIG (reference sequence). CDR3 amino acids: CAWSVLGSGANVLTF. Here the CDR3 DNA reads TGTGCCTGGAGTGTATTGGGCTCTGGGGCCAACGTCCTGACTTTC.

The chain uses TRBV6-5 and TRBJ2-3; 10 bases match TRBD2. Germline V gene sequence: CDR1 MNHEY, CDR2 SVGAGI. Trimming cost V 5 bases and J 4 bases; bases outside gene matches: 6. The CDR3 runs 15 residues. CDR3 amino acids: CASSAPSGGSDTQYF. The CDR3 DNA reads as TGTGCCAGCAGTGCTCCTAGCGGGGGCTCAGATACGCAGTATTTT.